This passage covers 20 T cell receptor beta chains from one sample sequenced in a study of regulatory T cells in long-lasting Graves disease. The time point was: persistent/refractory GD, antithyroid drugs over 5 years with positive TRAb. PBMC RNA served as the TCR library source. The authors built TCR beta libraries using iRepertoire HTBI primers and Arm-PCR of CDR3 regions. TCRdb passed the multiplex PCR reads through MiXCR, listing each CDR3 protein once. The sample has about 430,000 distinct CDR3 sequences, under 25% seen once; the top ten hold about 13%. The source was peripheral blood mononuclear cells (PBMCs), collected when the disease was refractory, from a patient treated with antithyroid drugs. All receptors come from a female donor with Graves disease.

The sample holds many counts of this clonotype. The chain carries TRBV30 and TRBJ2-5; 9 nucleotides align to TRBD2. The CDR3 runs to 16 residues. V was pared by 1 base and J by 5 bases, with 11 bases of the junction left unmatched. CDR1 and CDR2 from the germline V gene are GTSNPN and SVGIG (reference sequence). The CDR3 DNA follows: TGTGCCTGGAGTGAGGGGATTAGCGGGAGCGGGGAGACCCAGTACTTC. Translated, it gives CAWSEGISGSGETQYF.

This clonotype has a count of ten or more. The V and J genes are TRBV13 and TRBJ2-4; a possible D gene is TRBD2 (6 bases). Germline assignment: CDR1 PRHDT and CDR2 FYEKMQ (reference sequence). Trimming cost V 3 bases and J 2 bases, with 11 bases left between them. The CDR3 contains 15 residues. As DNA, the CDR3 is TGTGCCAGCAGCTTCGGCGGGGAAACCAAAAACATTCAGTACTTC. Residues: CASSFGGETKNIQYF.

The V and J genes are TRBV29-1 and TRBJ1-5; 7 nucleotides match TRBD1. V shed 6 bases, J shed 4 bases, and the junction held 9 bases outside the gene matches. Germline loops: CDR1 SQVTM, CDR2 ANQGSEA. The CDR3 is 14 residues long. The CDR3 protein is CSVNGGGRNQPQHF. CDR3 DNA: TGCAGCGTAAACGGAGGGGGCAGGAATCAGCCCCAGCATTTT.

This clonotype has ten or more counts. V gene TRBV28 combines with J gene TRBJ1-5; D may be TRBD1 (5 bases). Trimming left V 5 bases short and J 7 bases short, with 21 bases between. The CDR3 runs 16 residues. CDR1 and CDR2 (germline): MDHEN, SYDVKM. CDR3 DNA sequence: TGTGCCAGCAGTACCCGACGGGTGGGGGAGAAACAGCCCCAGCATTTT. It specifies CASSTRRVGEKQPQHF. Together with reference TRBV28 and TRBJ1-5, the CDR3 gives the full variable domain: DVKVTQSSRYLVKRTGEKVFLECVQDMDHENMFWYRQDPGLGLRLIYFSYDVKMKEKGDIPEGYSVSREKKERFSLILESASTNQTSMYLCASSTRRVGEKQPQHFGDGTRLSIL.

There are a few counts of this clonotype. The CDR3 sequence is CASSLASLQETQYF. CDR3 coding DNA: TGTGCCAGCAGCTTAGCGTCTCTACAAGAGACCCAGTACTTC. V is TRBV7-9 and J is TRBJ2-5; no clear D gene. The length of the CDR3 is 14 residues. CDR1 is SEHNR, CDR2 FQNEAQ, per germline (reference sequence). Trimming shortened V by 0 bases and J by 2 bases, and 7 bases separated the two germline ends.

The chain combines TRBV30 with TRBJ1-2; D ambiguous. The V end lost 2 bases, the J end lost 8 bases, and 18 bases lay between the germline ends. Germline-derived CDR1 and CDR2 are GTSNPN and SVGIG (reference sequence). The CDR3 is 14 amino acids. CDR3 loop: CAWSKPPNLQGYTF. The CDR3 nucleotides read TGTGCCTGGAGTAAACCACCCAACCTCCAAGGCTACACCTTC.

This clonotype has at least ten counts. The CDR3 region has the DNA TGTGCCAGCAGCTTAGCTTTGTCCTACGAGCAGTACTTC. Amino acid sequence: CASSLALSYEQYF. V usage is TRBV7-9 and J usage is TRBJ2-7; D gene ambiguous. Germline assignment: CDR1 SEHNR and CDR2 FQNEAQ (reference sequence). CDR3 length equals 13 residues. The ends were cut back, 0 bases at V and 1 base at J, with 4 bases in the middle.

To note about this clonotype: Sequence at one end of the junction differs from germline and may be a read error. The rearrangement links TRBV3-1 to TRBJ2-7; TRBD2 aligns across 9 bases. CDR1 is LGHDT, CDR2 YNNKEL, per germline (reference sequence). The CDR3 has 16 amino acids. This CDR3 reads CASSQEVPSGIDERYF. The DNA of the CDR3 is TGTGCCAGCAGCCAAGAAGTCCCTAGCGGGATCGACGAGCGGTACTTC.

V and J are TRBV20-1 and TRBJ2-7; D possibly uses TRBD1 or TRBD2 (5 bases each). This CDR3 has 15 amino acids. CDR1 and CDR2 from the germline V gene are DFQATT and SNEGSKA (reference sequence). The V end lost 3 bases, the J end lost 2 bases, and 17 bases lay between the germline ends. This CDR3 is CSASDPGTVTYEQYF. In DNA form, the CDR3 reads TGCAGTGCTAGTGATCCGGGGACGGTGACCTACGAGCAGTACTTC.

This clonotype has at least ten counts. CDR3 protein: CASSILDKNTEAFF. As DNA, the CDR3 is TGTGCCAGCAGTATCCTGGACAAGAACACTGAAGCTTTCTTT. The chain employs TRBV27 and TRBJ1-1; D is possibly TRBD1 (5 bases). V dropped 5 bases and J dropped 1 base, with 11 bases sitting between them. The CDR3 length is 14 residues. Germline CDR1 MNHEY, CDR2 SMNVEV (reference sequence).

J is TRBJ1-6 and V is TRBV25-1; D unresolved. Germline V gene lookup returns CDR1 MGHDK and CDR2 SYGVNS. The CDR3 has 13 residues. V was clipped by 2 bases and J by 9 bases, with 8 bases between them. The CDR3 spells CASSEVGLSPLHF. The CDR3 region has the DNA TGTGCCAGCAGTGAAGTCGGCCTTTCACCCCTCCACTTT.

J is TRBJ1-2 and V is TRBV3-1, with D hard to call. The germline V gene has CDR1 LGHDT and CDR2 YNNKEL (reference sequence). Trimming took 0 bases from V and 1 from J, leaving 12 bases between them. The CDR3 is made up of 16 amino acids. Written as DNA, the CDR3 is TGTGCCAGCAGCCAAGATATTTCGTACCGTAACTATGGCTACACCTTC. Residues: CASSQDISYRNYGYTF.

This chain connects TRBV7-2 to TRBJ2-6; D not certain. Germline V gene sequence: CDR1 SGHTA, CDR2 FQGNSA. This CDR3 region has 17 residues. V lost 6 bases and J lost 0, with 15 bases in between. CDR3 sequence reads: CASSPRGRTSGANVLTF. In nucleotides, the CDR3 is TGTGCCAGCAGTCCCCGAGGACGAACCTCTGGGGCCAACGTCCTGACTTTC.

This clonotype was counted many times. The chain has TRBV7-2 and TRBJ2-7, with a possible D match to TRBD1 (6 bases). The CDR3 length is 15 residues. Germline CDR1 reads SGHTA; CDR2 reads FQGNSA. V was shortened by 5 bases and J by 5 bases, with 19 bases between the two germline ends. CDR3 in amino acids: CASSPGPGDIDEQYF. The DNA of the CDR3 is TGTGCCAGCAGCCCGGGGCCAGGGGATATCGACGAGCAGTACTTC.

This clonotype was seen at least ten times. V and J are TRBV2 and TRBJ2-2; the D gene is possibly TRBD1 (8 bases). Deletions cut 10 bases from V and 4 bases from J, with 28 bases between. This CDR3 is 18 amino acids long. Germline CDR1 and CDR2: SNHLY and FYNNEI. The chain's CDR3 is CATPGQGGGLGATGELFF. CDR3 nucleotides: TGTGCCACTCCTGGACAGGGAGGGGGTCTAGGGGCCACCGGGGAGCTGTTTTTT. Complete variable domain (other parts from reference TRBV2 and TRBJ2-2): EPEVTQTPSHQVTQMGQEVILRCVPISNHLYFYWYRQILGQKVEFLVSFYNNEISEKSEIFDDQFSVERPDGSNFTLKIRSTKLEDSAMYFCATPGQGGGLGATGELFFGEGSRLTVL.

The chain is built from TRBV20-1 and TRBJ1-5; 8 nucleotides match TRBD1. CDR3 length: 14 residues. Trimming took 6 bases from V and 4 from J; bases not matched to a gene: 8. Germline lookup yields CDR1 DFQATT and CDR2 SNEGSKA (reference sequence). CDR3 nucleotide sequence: TGCAGTGCCGTGTCCGGGACAGGAAATCAGCCCCAGCATTTT. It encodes CSAVSGTGNQPQHF.

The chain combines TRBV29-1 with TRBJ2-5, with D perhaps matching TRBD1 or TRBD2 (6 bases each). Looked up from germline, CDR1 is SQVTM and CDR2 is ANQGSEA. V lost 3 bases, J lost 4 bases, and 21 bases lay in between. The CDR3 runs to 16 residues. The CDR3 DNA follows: TGCAGCGTTGAGGGGGCCCGGGGGCTCGGGGGAGAGACCCAGTACTTC. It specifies CSVEGARGLGGETQYF.

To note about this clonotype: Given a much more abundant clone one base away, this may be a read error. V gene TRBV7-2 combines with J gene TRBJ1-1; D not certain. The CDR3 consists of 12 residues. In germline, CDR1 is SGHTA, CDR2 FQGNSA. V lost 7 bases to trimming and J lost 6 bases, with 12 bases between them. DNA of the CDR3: TGTGCCAGCAACAAAAGGTTTGCTGAAGCTTTCTTT. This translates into CASNKRFAEAFF. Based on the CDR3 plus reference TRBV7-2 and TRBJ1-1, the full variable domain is GAGVSQSPSNKVTEKGKDVELRCDPISGHTALYWYRQSLGQGLEFLIYFQGNSAPDKSGLPSDRFSAERTGGSVSTLTIQRTQQEDSAVYLCASNKRFAEAFFGQGTRLTVV.

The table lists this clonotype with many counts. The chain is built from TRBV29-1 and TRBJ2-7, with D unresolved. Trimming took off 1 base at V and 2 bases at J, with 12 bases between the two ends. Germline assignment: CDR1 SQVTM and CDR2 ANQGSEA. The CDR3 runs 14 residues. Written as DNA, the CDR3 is TGCAGCGTTGAAGTTTGGCAGGAAACCTACGAGCAGTACTTC. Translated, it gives CSVEVWQETYEQYF.

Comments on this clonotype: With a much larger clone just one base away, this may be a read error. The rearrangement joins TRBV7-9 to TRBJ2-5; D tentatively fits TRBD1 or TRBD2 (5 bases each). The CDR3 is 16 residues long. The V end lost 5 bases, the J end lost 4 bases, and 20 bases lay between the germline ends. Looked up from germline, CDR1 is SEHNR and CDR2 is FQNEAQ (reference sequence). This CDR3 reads CASSKVGVASLETQYF. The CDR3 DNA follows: TGTGCCAGCAGCAAGGTAGGGGTAGCGTCCCTAGAGACCCAGTACTTC.